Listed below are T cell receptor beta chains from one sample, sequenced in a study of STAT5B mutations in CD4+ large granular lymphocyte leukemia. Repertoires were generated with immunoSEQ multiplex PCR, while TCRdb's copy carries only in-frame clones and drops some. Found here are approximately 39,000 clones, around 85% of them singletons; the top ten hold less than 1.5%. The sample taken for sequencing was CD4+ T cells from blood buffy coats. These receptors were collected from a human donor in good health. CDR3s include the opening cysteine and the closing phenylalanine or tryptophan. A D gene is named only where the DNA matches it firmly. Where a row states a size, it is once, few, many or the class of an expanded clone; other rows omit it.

TGTGCCAGCTCACGCGCGGACAGGGACCACGAGCAGTACTTC | CASSRADRDHEQYF | TRBV18 | NA | TRBJ2-7 | TRBD1
TGTGTCACCGGCAACGGAGCTAATGAAAAACTGTTTTTT | CVTGNGANEKLFF | TRBV28 | NA | TRBJ1-4 | NA
TGTGCCAGCACCGAAGTTCAGAACACTGAAGCTTTCTTT | CASTEVQNTEAFF | TRBV5-5 | few | TRBJ1-1 | NA
TGTGCCATCAGTGAGTGGTCAAGCCAAGAGACCCAGTACTTC | CAISEWSSQETQYF | TRBV10-3 | once | TRBJ2-5 | NA
TGTGCCAGCAGCTTAGTCCGGTTGGGAGTCGGACAGCAGTACTTC | CASSLVRLGVGQQYF | TRBV13 | NA | TRBJ2-7 | NA
TGTGCCAGCAGCTTAGCGGGGACAGGAGAAGCTTTCTTT | CASSLAGTGEAFF | TRBV11-3 | NA | TRBJ1-1 | TRBD1
TGTGCCTGCCAAGGACAGGGAATAAATGAAGCTTTCTTT | CACQGQGINEAFF | TRBV30 | NA | TRBJ1-1 | TRBD1
TGTGCCAGCAGCTCGGACAGGACCGACGAGCAGTACTTC | CASSSDRTDEQYF | TRBV7-6 | NA | TRBJ2-7 | TRBD1
TGTGCCTGGAAAGTAACAGCTACAGATACGCAGTATTTT | CAWKVTATDTQYF | TRBV30 | NA | TRBJ2-3 | NA
TGCGCCAGCAGTGAACCGGGACAGGGGGCCCCATACAATGAGCAGTTCTTC | CASSEPGQGAPYNEQFF | TRBV10-2 | once | TRBJ2-1 | TRBD1
TGTGCCAGCAGGTCCGGGACAGGCTTTACCGGGGAGCTGTTTTTT | CASRSGTGFTGELFF | TRBV6-5 | once | TRBJ2-2 | TRBD1
TGTGCCAGCAGTATCAACAGGGACACTGAAGCTTTCTTT | CASSINRDTEAFF | TRBV6-4 | NA | TRBJ1-1 | NA
TGTGCCAGCAGTGCGGGGACAGGGTATGAAAAACTGTTTTTT | CASSAGTGYEKLFF | TRBV6-1 | NA | TRBJ1-4 | TRBD1
TGTGCCAGCAGCTCCGGGACAGGGGGGACGGAGACCCAGTACTTC | CASSSGTGGTETQYF | TRBV11-3 | NA | TRBJ2-5 | TRBD1
TGTGCCAGTACCTCGGGACTTCGGGAGACCCAGTACTTC | CASTSGLRETQYF | TRBV19 | NA | TRBJ2-5 | NA
TGTGCCAGCAGTGAACAGGGTGGAGGCAATCAGCCCCAGCATTTT | CASSEQGGGNQPQHF | TRBV6-1 | NA | TRBJ1-5 | NA
TGTGCCAGCAGCACCGGGACAGCCGAGACCCAGTACTTC | CASSTGTAETQYF | TRBV7-3 | NA | TRBJ2-5 | TRBD1
TGTGCCAGCAGCTTAGCCTCGGGGTATGGCGAGCAGTACTTC | CASSLASGYGEQYF | TRBV7-8 | NA | TRBJ2-7 | NA